The rows below give T cell receptor beta chains drawn from one sample of a study of shared clonotypes between healthy human individuals. Using immunoSEQ multiplex PCR, the repertoire was profiled, and TCRdb retains in-frame clones only, with some absent. This table has around 980,000 clones, approximately 80% appearing once. The sample taken for sequencing was memory CD4+ T cells from PBMCs. The receptors come from a man aged 18 to 29 in good health. Some clones in this sample may be carry-over from other donors' samples. CDR3s leave out the opening cysteine and the closing phenylalanine or tryptophan.

12	TRBJ2-2	TRBV7-9	ASSPRREVGELF
14	TRBJ2-1	TRBV27	ASSLKASGRRNEQF
11	TRBJ2-1	TRBV19	ASNWGLYNEQF
14	TRBJ2-3	TRBV7-3	ASSLVAGGSTDTQY
12	TRBJ2-3	TRBV27	ASGSGWTTDTQY
14	TRBJ2-7	TRBV18	ASSPPYQGRAGVQY
11	TRBJ1-2	TRBV4-1	ASSFTGAYGYT
13	TRBJ2-5	TRBV5-1	ASSLQTGGQETQY
16	TRBJ1-4	TRBV5-1	ASSLLSATQGTNEKLF
12	TRBJ1-2	TRBV28	ASSPGTANYGYT
9	TRBJ1-1	TRBV29-1	SARENTEAF
11	TRBJ1-5	TRBV27	ASSSGGRQPQH
12	TRBJ2-7	TRBV6-5	ASSYQRGSYEQY
14	TRBJ2-5	TRBV28	ASSLNTIGAQETQY
13	TRBJ2-1	TRBV27	ASRKKREGLHEQF
11	TRBJ1-1	TRBV5-4	ASSLLGNTEAF
13	TRBJ1-2	TRBV2	ASSDREGRNYGYT
16	TRBJ1-1	TRBV4-1	ASSHSLGGPTMNTEAF
16	TRBJ1-3	TRBV5-1	ASSLDPGQASSGNTIY
13	TRBJ1-1	TRBV6-4	ASVARDRAGTEAF
12	TRBJ1-6	TRBV30	AWSSGGWISPLH
12	TRBJ1-4	TRBV29-1	SVGTGQFPEKLF
13	TRBJ2-1	TRBV10-3	ASHSDPSSYNEQF
13	TRBJ2-1	TRBV9	ASSVARTGLNEQF
13	TRBJ1-1	TRBV5-4	ASSLEGRMNTEAF
13	TRBJ1-1	TRBV28	ASSTRRPSNTEAF
12	TRBJ1-1	TRBV5-4	ASSLTVRVTEAF
15	TRBJ2-1	TRBV9	ASSGKTSGRMWEEQF
9	TRBJ2-5	TRBV5-1	ASRGKETQY
12	TRBJ2-5	TRBV11-3	ASSLGTHEETQY
13	TRBJ2-5	TRBV27	ASSLSTGRGETQY
16	TRBJ2-1	TRBV9	ASSERPQGGGYRDEQF
16	TRBJ2-3	TRBV4-2	ASSQDLGLAGGTDTQY
12	TRBJ1-1	TRBV28	ASSATGGNAEAF
16	TRBJ2-5	TRBV28	ASSSIAGGPGREETQY
12	TRBJ2-5	TRBV6-5	ASKSSLGSETQY
14	TRBJ2-3	TRBV15	ATSRGGGTSTDTQY
14	TRBJ1-1	TRBV10-3	AISESPGLRNTEAF
8	TRBJ2-4	TRBV10-1	ASILGIQY
12	TRBJ2-7	TRBV6-6	ASSRVAGPYEQY
14	TRBJ2-3	TRBV11-2	ASSLTSGTSTDTQY
14	TRBJ2-3	TRBV29-1	SVGGPSGSPADTQY
13	TRBJ2-1	TRBV9	ASSPSGEPYNEQF
15	TRBJ2-2	TRBV5-4	ASSPGTSGTNTGELF
12	TRBJ1-2	TRBV6-4	ASSAGYGNYGYT
13	TRBJ2-3	TRBV9	ASSLGGGVTDTQY
11	TRBJ1-1	TRBV28	ASGRFQNTEAF
14	TRBJ2-2	TRBV9	ASSSGRNANTGELF
9	TRBJ2-1	TRBV25-1	ASSEFRGQF
13	TRBJ2-1	TRBV5-1	ASSWPLPLANEQF
13	TRBJ2-1	TRBV25-1	ASSEMLAVNNEQF
12	TRBJ2-5	TRBV5-1	ASTLGPLEETQY
10	TRBJ2-1	TRBV30	AWNRREDEQF
12	TRBJ2-3	TRBV9	ASSVASEGDTQY
12	TRBJ2-2	TRBV2	ASSDDGKGGELF
14	TRBJ1-2	TRBV13	ASSLATGGLVFGYT
12	TRBJ2-2	TRBV7-7	ASSRNLDTGELF
12	TRBJ2-4	TRBV6-6	ASSAQGLENIQY
12	TRBJ1-2	TRBV2	ASSGQAEIYGYT
12	TRBJ2-7	TRBV7-2	ASSLAGGPNEQY